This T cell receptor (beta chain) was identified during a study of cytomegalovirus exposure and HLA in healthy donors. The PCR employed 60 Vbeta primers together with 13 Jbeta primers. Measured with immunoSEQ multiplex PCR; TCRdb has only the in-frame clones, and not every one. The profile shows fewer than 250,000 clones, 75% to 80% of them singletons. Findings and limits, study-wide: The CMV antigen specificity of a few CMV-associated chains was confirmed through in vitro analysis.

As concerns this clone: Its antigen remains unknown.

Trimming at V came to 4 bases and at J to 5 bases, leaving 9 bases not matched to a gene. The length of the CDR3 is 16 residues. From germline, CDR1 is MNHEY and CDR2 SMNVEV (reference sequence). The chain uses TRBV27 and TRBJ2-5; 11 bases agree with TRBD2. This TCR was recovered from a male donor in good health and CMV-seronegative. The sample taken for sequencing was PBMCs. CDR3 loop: CASSYSGTSGGETQYF. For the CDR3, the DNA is TGTGCCAGCAGTTACTCCGGGACTAGCGGAGGGGAGACCCAGTACTTC.